This T cell receptor beta chain was observed in a study of blood T cell repertoires in COVID-19. This CDR3 contains 16 residues. CDR1 is LGHNA, CDR2 YNFKEQ, per germline. V lost 0 bases to trimming and J lost 6 bases; unmatched junction nucleotides: 9. The repertoire was sequenced with immunoSEQ multiplex PCR; TCRdb's copy has only in-frame clones and lacks some. The sample carries about 300,000 clones, roughly nine tenths recorded once. Sequenced input: peripheral blood. The J gene is TRBJ2-5, the V gene TRBV4-2; 8 nucleotides line up with TRBD1. This TCR derives from a woman aged 25 to 45 with COVID-19, enrolled during active disease. In DNA form, the CDR3 reads TGTGCCAGCAGCCAAGATTCGAGGACAGGGACCAAGACCCAGTACTTC. Encoded protein: CASSQDSRTGTKTQYF.